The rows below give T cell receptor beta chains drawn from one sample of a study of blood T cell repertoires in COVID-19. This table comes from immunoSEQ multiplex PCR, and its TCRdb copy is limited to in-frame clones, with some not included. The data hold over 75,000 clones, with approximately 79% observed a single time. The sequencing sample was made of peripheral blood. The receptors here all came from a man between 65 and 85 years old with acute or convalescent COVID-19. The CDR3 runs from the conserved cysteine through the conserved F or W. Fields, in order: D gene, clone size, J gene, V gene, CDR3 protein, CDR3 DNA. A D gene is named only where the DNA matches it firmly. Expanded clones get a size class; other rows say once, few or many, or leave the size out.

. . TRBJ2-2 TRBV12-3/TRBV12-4 CASPPIRGGELFF TGTGCCAGCCCCCCTATTAGAGGCGGGGAGCTGTTTTTT
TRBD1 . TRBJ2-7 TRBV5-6 CASSWLDRDAHEQYF TGTGCCAGCAGCTGGTTGGACAGGGATGCCCACGAGCAGTACTTC
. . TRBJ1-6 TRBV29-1 CSVGGGNSPLHF TGCAGCGTTGGCGGGGGTAATTCACCCCTCCACTTT
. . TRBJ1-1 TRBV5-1 CASNPGYKGTEAFF TGCGCCAGCAACCCAGGGTATAAGGGCACTGAAGCTTTCTTT
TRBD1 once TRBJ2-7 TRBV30 CAWSVQGLQWEQYF TGTGCCTGGAGTGTACAGGGGCTCCAGTGGGAGCAGTACTTC
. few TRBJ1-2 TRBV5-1 CASSLGSGRGYGYTF TGCGCCAGCAGCTTGGGGTCGGGGCGGGGCTATGGCTACACCTTC
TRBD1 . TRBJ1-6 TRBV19 CASSTGTELNSPLHF TGTGCCAGTAGTACGGGGACAGAACTTAATTCACCCCTCCACTTT
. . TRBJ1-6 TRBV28 CARRDVGLWALHF TGTGCCAGGCGGGACGTCGGCCTGTGGGCCCTCCACTTT
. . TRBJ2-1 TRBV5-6 CASSPTGNEQFF TGTGCCAGCAGCCCTACCGGGAATGAGCAGTTCTTC
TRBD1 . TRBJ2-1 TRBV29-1 CSVEPTGGEQFF TGCAGCGTTGAACCAACAGGGGGTGAGCAGTTCTTC
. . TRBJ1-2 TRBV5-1 CASSLATGGLNGYTF TGCGCCAGCAGCTTGGCCACCGGGGGGCTGAACGGCTACACCTTC
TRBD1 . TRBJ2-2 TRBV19 CASTTGQATGELFF TGTGCCAGTACCACGGGACAGGCCACCGGGGAGCTGTTTTTT
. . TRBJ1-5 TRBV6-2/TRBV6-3 CASSLRVREGKPQHF TGTGCCAGCAGTCTGAGGGTCCGCGAAGGTAAGCCCCAGCATTTT
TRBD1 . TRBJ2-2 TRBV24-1 CATSEGQVGVTGELFF TGTGCCACCAGTGAGGGACAGGTGGGAGTCACCGGGGAGCTGTTTTTT
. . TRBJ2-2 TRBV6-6 CASSYPGGTGELFF TGTGCCAGCAGTTACCCTGGAGGGACCGGGGAGCTGTTTTTT
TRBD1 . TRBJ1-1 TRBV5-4 CASSLGGGGTEAFF TGTGCCAGCAGCCTAGGGGGCGGCGGGACTGAAGCTTTCTTT
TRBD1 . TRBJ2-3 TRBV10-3 CAIRKGAADTQYF TGTGCCATCAGAAAGGGGGCCGCAGATACGCAGTATTTT
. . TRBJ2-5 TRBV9 CASSVGIVQETQYF TGTGCCAGCAGCGTAGGTATAGTCCAAGAGACCCAGTACTTC
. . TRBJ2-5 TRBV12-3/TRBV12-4 CASSQDSLETQYF TGTGCCAGCAGTCAGGACAGCTTGGAGACCCAGTACTTC
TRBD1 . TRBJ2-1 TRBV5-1 CASSLIGTGNNEQFF TGCGCCAGCAGCTTGATCGGGACAGGGAACAATGAGCAGTTCTTC
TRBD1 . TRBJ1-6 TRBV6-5 CASGRDRVNSPLHF TGTGCCAGCGGCCGGGACAGGGTTAATTCACCCCTCCACTTT
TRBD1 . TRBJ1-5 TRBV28 CASRMTGPSPQHF TGTGCCAGCAGGATGACAGGGCCTTCTCCCCAGCATTTT
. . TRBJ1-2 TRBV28 CASSPGTPSRGYTF TGTGCCAGCAGTCCCGGGACTCCCTCTAGAGGCTACACCTTC
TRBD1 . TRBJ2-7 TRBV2 CASDSGTGSYEQYF TGTGCCAGCGATTCGGGGACAGGCTCCTACGAGCAGTACTTC
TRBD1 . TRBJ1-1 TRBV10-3 CAISNRQGGTEAFF TGTGCCATCAGTAACCGACAGGGTGGGACTGAAGCTTTCTTT
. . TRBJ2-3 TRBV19 CASRVRGPDTQYF TGTGCCAGTAGGGTCAGAGGGCCAGATACGCAGTATTTT
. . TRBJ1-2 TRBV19 CASSIRAGASYTF TGTGCCAGTAGTATCCGGGCAGGGGCAAGCTACACCTTC
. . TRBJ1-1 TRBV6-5 CASSYEGETEAFF TGTGCCAGCAGTTACGAGGGGGAGACTGAAGCTTTCTTT
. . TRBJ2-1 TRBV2 CASTQGYEQFF TGTGCCAGCACACAGGGCTATGAGCAGTTCTTC
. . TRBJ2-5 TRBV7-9 CASSSAGGQETQYF TGTGCCAGCAGCTCGGCAGGAGGCCAAGAGACCCAGTACTTC